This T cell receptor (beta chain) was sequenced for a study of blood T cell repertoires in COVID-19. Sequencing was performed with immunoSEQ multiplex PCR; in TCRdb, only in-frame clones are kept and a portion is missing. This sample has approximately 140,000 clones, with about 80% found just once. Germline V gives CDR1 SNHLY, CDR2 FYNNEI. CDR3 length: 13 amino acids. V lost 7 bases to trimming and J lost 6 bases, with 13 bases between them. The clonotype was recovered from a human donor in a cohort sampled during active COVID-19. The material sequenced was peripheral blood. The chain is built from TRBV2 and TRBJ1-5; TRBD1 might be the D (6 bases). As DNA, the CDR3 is TGTGCCAGCAATATGGGGGCGGTTCAGCCCCAGCATTTT. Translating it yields CASNMGAVQPQHF.